At least ten counts were recorded for the clone carrying this T cell receptor beta chain. As for time point: healthy volunteer bleed at 2 weeks. The study extracted total RNA from unfractionated whole blood. TCRdb reprocessed the RACE reads with MiXCR, giving one entry per CDR3 protein. The sample includes 35,000 to 50,000 distinct CDR3 sequences, 3.5% to 4.5% of them seen just once. The CDR3 is 14 amino acids. V lost 3 bases and J 6 bases, leaving 14 bases between the germline ends. The germline CDR1 and CDR2 sequences are SGDLS and YYNGEE. This record comes from a study of human T cells and chemical hapten exposure.

The gene calls are TRBV9 and TRBJ2-3; a weak D match, TRBD1 (6 bases). The clonotype originates from a female donor in good health. Some clones in this sample may be carry-over from other donors' samples. The sample consisted of whole blood. The CDR3 spells CASSEEWGLDTQYF. The CDR3 DNA sequence: TGTGCCAGCAGCGAGGAGTGGGGGCTGGATACGCAGTATTTT.